The entry below describes one T cell receptor beta chain. Its antigen has not been determined. There are no base qualities to consult, and no much larger clone falls within one base. Sequencing instrument: Illumina HiSeq 1500. TCRdb reran the public reads through fastp at Q25 and MiXCR, keeping productive beta chains. Entries that share a CDR3 protein sequence are merged under the most common genes and DNA. Counted in this sample were more than 650,000 distinct CDR3 sequences; roughly a third of them appeared once. Clones ranked in the top ten supply around 2.8% of the sample. This specimen comes from a study of T cell repertoires in cytomegalovirus infection (dated by TCRdb to about 2019). As for the study more broadly: Donor HLA type was relevant to the analysis, because carriage of CMV infection together with the matching HLA type was indicated by public TCR beta signatures.

From the cysteine up to the phenylalanine, the CDR3 has a length of 13 residues. Of the read, only the CDR3 DNA is kept; its 39 bases are in frame from base 1. At the junction V is shortened by 7 bases and J by 7 bases; bases outside the gene matches: 5. Here is what the overall study found, with its caveats: In both this cohort and an independent 352-donor cohort, the cumulative frequency of public TCR beta family members distinguished carriers of CMV infection plus the relevant HLA type. The ex vivo response was dominated by HLA-C-restricted CMV-specific TCR beta clonotypes, which also provided the single most frequent clonotype in two of eight donors.

This receptor was taken from a human donor in good health (CMV status not recorded). Some clones in this sample may be carry-over from other donors' samples. The source material was PBMCs. Rearrangement joined TRBV12-3 or TRBV12-4 to TRBJ1-1, with 11 bases in between that match TRBD1. In nucleotides, the sequence is TGTGCCAGCATTCGGACAGGGGGCTTTGAAGCTTTCTTT. Translated, it reads CASIRTGGFEAFF.